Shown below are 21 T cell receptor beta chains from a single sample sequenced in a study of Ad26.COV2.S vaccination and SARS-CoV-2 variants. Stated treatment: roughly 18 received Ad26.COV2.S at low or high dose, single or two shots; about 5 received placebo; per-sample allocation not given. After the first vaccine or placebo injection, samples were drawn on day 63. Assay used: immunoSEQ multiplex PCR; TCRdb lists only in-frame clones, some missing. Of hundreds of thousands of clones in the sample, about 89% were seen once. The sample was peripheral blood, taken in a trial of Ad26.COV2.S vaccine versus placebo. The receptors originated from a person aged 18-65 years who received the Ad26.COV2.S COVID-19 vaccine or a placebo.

The CDR3 DNA sequence: TGTGCCAGCAGGGCGGGAGGGAGCACAGATACGCAGTATTTT. It codes for CASRAGGSTDTQYF. The genes are TRBV2 and TRBJ2-3; 9 bases agree with TRBD2. This CDR3 is built from 14 residues. Trimming took 6 bases from V and 0 from J; bases not matched to a gene: 1. CDR1 SNHLY and CDR2 FYNNEI come from the germline V gene.

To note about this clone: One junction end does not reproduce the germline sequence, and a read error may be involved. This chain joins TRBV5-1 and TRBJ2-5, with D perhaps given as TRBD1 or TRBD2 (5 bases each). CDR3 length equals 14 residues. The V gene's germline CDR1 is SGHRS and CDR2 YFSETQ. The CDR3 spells CASTLTLREETQYF. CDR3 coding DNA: TGCGCCAGCACCTTGACCCTCAGGGAGGAGACCCAGTACTTC.

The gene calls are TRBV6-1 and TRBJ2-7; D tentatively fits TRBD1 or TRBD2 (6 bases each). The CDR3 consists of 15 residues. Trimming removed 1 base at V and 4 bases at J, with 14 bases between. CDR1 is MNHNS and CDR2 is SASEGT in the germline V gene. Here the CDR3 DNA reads TGTGCCAGCAGTGAAGAATATGGAGGGGGATACGAGCAGTACTTC. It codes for CASSEEYGGGYEQYF.

CDR3 region: CASSQEDRFNYGYTF. The CDR3 coding sequence is TGTGCCAGCAGCCAAGAGGACAGATTTAACTATGGCTACACCTTC. The rearrangement joins TRBV3-1 (or the pseudogene TRBV3-2) to TRBJ1-2; D is possibly TRBD1 (6 bases). The CDR3 sequence is 15 residues long. Germline assignment: CDR1 LGHDT and CDR2 YNNKEL (reference sequence). Between the trimmed V and J ends, which lost 0 bases and 1 base, there was a span of 9 bases.

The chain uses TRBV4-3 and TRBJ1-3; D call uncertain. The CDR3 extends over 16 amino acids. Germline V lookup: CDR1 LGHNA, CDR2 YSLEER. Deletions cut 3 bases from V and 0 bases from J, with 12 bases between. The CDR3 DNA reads TGCGCCAGCAGCCAGGGTTACCCTGTCTCTGGAAACACCATATATTTT. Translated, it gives CASSQGYPVSGNTIYF.

CDR3 region: CASSPESGVGETQYF. The CDR3 DNA reads TGTGCCAGCAGCCCAGAGAGCGGGGTTGGAGAGACCCAGTACTTC. The J gene is TRBJ2-5, the V gene TRBV11-2, with 7 bases that match TRBD2. The CDR3 has 15 amino acids. The V gene end was trimmed by 5 bases and the J gene end by 4 bases; junction bases not matched to a gene: 10. Germline CDR1 reads SGHAT; CDR2 reads FQNNGV. Filled out from reference TRBV11-2 and TRBJ2-5, the complete variable domain reads EAGVAQSPRYKIIEKRQSVAFWCNPISGHATLYWYQQILGQGPKLLIQFQNNGVVDDSQLPKDRFSAERLKGVDSTLKIQPAKLEDSAVYLCASSPESGVGETQYFGPGTRLLVL.

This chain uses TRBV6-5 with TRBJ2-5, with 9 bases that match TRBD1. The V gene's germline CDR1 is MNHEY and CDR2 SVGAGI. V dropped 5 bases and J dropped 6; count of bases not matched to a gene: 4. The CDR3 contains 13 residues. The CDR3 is CASSPGQGQTQYF. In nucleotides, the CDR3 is TGTGCCAGCAGTCCGGGACAGGGTCAGACCCAGTACTTC.

The CDR3 DNA is TGTGCCATCAGTGAGGGGACTAGCGGAAACACCGGGGAGCTGTTTTTT. Translation gives CAISEGTSGNTGELFF. The J gene is TRBJ2-2, the V gene TRBV10-3; 11 nucleotides align to TRBD2. CDR1 ENHRY and CDR2 SYGVKD come from the germline V gene. The CDR3 length is 16 residues. J lost 2 bases, V lost 2 bases, and 1 base had no gene match.

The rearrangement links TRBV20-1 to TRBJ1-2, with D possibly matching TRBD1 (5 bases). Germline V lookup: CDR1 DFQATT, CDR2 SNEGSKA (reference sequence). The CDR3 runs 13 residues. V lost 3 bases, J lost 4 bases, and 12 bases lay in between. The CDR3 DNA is TGCAGTGCTAGTTCAATCCAGGGCTATGGCTACACCTTC. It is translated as CSASSIQGYGYTF.

CDR3 in amino acids: CASSWDSINTEAFF. DNA for the CDR3: TGTGCCAGTAGCTGGGACTCCATAAACACTGAAGCTTTCTTT. This chain joins TRBV19 and TRBJ1-1; a possible D gene is TRBD1 (5 bases). The CDR3 is 14 residues long. The germline V and J ends were trimmed by 6 bases and 2 bases, with 13 bases remaining between them. CDR1 and CDR2 (germline): LNHDA, SQIVND (reference sequence).

The CDR3 DNA reads TGCAGCGTTGGCCGAGGGGGCGAGCGCTACACCTTC. Protein: CSVGRGGERYTF. The chain joins TRBV29-1 to TRBJ1-2, with 7 positions matching TRBD1. Unmatched junction bases numbered 8, after V lost 4 bases and J lost 9 bases. From germline, CDR1 is SQVTM and CDR2 ANQGSEA. The length of the CDR3 is 12 residues. Variable domain in full (rest from reference TRBV29-1 and TRBJ1-2): SAVISQKPSRDICQRGTSLTIQCQVDSQVTMMFWYRQQPGQSLTLIATANQGSEATYESGFVIDKFPISRPNLTFSTLTVSNMSPEDSSIYLCSVGRGGERYTFGSGTRLTVV.

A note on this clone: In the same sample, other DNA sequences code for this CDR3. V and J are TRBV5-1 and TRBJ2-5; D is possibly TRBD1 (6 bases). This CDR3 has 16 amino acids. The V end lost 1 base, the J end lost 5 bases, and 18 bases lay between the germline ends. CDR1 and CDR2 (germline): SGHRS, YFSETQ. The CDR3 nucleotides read TGCGCCAGCAGCTTGCAGGGGCAGGGGCGACGGGAGACCCAGTACTTC. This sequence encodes CASSLQGQGRRETQYF.

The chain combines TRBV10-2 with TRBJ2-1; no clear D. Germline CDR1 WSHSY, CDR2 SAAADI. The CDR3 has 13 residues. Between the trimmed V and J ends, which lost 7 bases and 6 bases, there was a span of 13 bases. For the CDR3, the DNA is TGCGCCAGCACGGCCCGGGTCACCAATGAGCAGTTCTTC. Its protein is CASTARVTNEQFF.

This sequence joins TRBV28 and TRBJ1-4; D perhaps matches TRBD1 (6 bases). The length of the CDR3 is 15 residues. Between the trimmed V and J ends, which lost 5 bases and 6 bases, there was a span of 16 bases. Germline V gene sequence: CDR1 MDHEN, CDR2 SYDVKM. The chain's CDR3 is CASSITGSGDEKLFF. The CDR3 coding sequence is TGTGCCAGCAGTATAACAGGGAGCGGTGATGAAAAACTGTTTTTT.

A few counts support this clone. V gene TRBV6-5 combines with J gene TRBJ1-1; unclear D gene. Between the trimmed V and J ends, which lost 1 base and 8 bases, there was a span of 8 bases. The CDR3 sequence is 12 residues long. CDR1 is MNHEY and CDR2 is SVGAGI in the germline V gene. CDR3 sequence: CASSYFGSEAFF. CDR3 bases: TGTGCCAGCAGTTACTTTGGGTCCGAAGCTTTCTTT.

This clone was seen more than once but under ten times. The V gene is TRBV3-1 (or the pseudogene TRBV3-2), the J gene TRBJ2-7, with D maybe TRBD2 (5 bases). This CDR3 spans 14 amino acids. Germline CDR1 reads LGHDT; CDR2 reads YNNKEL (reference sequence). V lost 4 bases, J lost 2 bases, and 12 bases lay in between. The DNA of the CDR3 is TGTGCCAGCAGCCCGTCGAGGGCGGCCTACGAGCAGTACTTC. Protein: CASSPSRAAYEQYF.

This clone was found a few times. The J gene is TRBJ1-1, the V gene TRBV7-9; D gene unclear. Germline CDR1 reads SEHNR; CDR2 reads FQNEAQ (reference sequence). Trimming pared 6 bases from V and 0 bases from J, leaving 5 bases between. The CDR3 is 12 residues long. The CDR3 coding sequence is TGTGCCAGCAGGATCATGAACACTGAAGCTTTCTTT. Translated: CASRIMNTEAFF.

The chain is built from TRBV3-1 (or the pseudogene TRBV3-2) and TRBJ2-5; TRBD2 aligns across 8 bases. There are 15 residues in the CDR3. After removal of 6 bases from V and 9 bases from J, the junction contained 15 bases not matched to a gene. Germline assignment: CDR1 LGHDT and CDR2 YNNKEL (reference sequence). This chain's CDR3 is CASSGISGVGGAQYF. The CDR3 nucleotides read TGTGCCAGCAGTGGAATTAGCGGGGTGGGAGGGGCCCAGTACTTC.

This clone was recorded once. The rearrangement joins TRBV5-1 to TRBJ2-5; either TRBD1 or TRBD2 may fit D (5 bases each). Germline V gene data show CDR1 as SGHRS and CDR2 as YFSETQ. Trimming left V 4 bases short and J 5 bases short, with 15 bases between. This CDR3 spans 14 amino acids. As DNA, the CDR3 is TGCGCCAGCAGCCCCAGTAGGGGAGTGGAGACCCAGTACTTC. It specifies CASSPSRGVETQYF.

The CDR3 DNA reads TGCGCCAGCAGCGCGGATGTTGGGAGCTCCTACGAGCAGTACTTC. Translation gives CASSADVGSSYEQYF. This sequence joins TRBV5-1 and TRBJ2-7, with D perhaps matching TRBD2 (5 bases). CDR3 length equals 15 residues. CDR1 is SGHRS, CDR2 YFSETQ, per germline. V was trimmed by 4 bases and J by 0 bases, leaving 14 bases between them.

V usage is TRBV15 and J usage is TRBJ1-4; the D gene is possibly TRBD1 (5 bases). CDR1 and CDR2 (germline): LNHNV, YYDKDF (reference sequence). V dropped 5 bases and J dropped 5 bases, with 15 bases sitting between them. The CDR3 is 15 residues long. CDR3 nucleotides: TGTGCCACCAGCCGCAACACGGGGCCCAATGAAAAACTGTTTTTT. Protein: CATSRNTGPNEKLFF.